The entry below describes one TCR beta chain. Sequencing of TCR beta was undertaken in CD8+ and CD4+ T cells derived from blood. The CDR3 totals 13 residues. Between the trimmed V and J ends, which lost 8 bases and 3 bases, there was a span of 12 bases. This entry belongs to a study of CD8 T cells in Susac syndrome. Reverse transcription of about 0.45 to 1 ug RNA used random hexamers. Across 54 Vbeta and 13 Jbeta, TCR beta CDR3 was amplified with immunoSEQ multiplex PCR. TCRdb reanalysed the immunoSEQ multiplex PCR reads using MiXCR and keeps one entry per CDR3 protein. This sample has approximately 170,000 distinct CDR3 sequences, with just over 90% found just once.

This chain connects TRBV12-3 or TRBV12-4 to TRBJ2-3; D possibly corresponds to TRBD2 (5 bases). The sequence was collected from a human donor in good health. The sequencing sample was made of CD4+ T cells from PBMCs. This CDR3 is CASDSSGTDTQYF. The DNA of the CDR3 is TGTGCCAGCGATTCCAGCGGAACAGATACGCAGTATTTT.